Sequencing of this T cell receptor (beta chain) was carried out in a study of blood T cell repertoires in COVID-19. The ends lost 3 bases at V and 8 bases at J; junction bases unmatched: 15. The length of the CDR3 is 19 residues. Per germline, CDR1 KGHSH and CDR2 LQKENI. Data came from immunoSEQ multiplex PCR; TCRdb stores just in-frame clones and leaves some out. The repertoire holds 260,000 or so clones, 65% to 90% seen once, with about 4.4% in the top ten. The clonotype comes from a woman aged 70-85 years with acute or convalescent COVID-19. The sequenced sample was peripheral blood. The chain recombines TRBV18 with TRBJ2-3; 15 bases match TRBD2. CDR3 sequence reads: CASSPPGLAGGGLIGTQYF. The CDR3 DNA sequence: TGTGCCAGCTCACCCCCGGGACTAGCGGGGGGCGGCCTTATTGGTACGCAGTATTTT.